Shown below are 11 T cell receptor beta chains from a single sample sequenced in a study of PD-1 blockade in mismatch repair-deficient tumors. Profiled with immunoSEQ multiplex PCR; TCRdb holds only in-frame clones, not every one. This sample has tens of thousands of clones, with roughly 80% found just once. This specimen consisted of peripheral blood, obtained 12 weeks after starting pembrolizumab. These receptor sequences come from an adult with mismatch repair-deficient cancer.

The chain uses TRBV30 and TRBJ2-4; D possibly corresponds to TRBD2 (6 bases). This CDR3 region has 16 residues. Germline V gene data show CDR1 as GTSNPN and CDR2 as SVGIG (reference sequence). Deletions cut 5 bases from V and 0 bases from J, with 17 bases between. The CDR3 nucleotides are TGTGCCTGGGGTAAAGGAGGGAGAGGAGCCAAAAACATTCAGTACTTC. It codes for CAWGKGGRGAKNIQYF.

The rearrangement links TRBV7-6 to TRBJ1-3; 8 nucleotides align to TRBD1. The V segment lost 5 bases and the J segment 2 bases; nucleotides outside the gene matches: 5. Germline CDR1 reads SGHVS; CDR2 reads FNYEAQ. This CDR3 comprises 15 residues. The CDR3 DNA reads as TGTGCCAGCAGCCGTCAGACAGGGGCTGGAAACACCATATATTTT. Its translation is CASSRQTGAGNTIYF.

The gene calls are TRBV6-5 and TRBJ1-2; possible D gene TRBD1, 5 bases. CDR1 MNHEY and CDR2 SVGAGI come from the germline V gene. The germline V and J ends were trimmed by 6 bases and 8 bases, with 16 bases remaining between them. The CDR3 consists of 13 residues. CDR3 residues: CASSSSPGRGYTF. CDR3 coding DNA: TGTGCCAGCAGCTCCAGTCCAGGGAGAGGCTACACCTTC.

The V and J genes are TRBV28 and TRBJ2-7; D call uncertain. Looked up from germline, CDR1 is MDHEN and CDR2 is SYDVKM. Trimming took 7 bases from V and 3 from J, leaving 7 bases between them. The CDR3 contains 11 residues. Written as DNA, the CDR3 is TGTGCCAGCACCATTAACTACGAGCAGTACTTC. This encodes CASTINYEQYF. Complete variable domain (other parts from reference TRBV28 and TRBJ2-7): DVKVTQSSRYLVKRTGEKVFLECVQDMDHENMFWYRQDPGLGLRLIYFSYDVKMKEKGDIPEGYSVSREKKERFSLILESASTNQTSMYLCASTINYEQYFGPGTRLTVT.

The chain carries TRBV5-6 and TRBJ2-7, with no clear D. The V and J ends lost 2 bases and 6 bases respectively, with 9 bases between them. The germline V gene has CDR1 SGHDT and CDR2 YYEEEE. CDR3 length equals 12 residues. The chain's CDR3 is CASSFGTSEQYF. CDR3 DNA sequence: TGTGCCAGCAGCTTTGGAACGAGCGAGCAGTACTTC.

The J gene is TRBJ1-2, the V gene TRBV7-8, with D perhaps TRBD1 (5 bases). In germline, CDR1 is SGHVS, CDR2 FQNEAQ. The CDR3 consists of 13 residues. Between the trimmed V and J ends, which lost 5 bases and 3 bases, there was a span of 10 bases. The CDR3 sequence is CASSGGEDYGYTF. DNA of the CDR3: TGTGCCAGCAGCGGGGGGGAGGACTATGGCTACACCTTC. Variable domain in full (rest from reference TRBV7-8 and TRBJ1-2): GAGVSQSPRYKVAKRGQDVALRCDPISGHVSLFWYQQALGQGPEFLTYFQNEAQLDKSGLPSDRFFAERPEGSVSTLKIQRTQQEDSAVYLCASSGGEDYGYTFGSGTRLTVV.

The chain links TRBV13 to TRBJ2-7; possibly TRBD2 for D (6 bases). Deletions cut 5 bases from V and 2 bases from J, with 13 bases between. There are 14 residues in the CDR3. Germline V CDR1 and CDR2: PRHDT, FYEKMQ (reference sequence). CDR3 coding DNA: TGTGCCAGCAGCCACCGGGGAGGCCCCTACGAGCAGTACTTC. Its protein product is CASSHRGGPYEQYF.

The chain combines TRBV28 with TRBJ1-2, with D hard to call. Trimming stripped 5 bases from V and 4 bases from J, with 14 bases between. The CDR3 totals 14 residues. The germline V gene has CDR1 MDHEN and CDR2 SYDVKM. In DNA, the CDR3 is TGTGCCAGCAGTCCCGCGGGCCAGGTCTATGGCTACACCTTC. Encoded protein: CASSPAGQVYGYTF.

The V and J genes are TRBV5-1 and TRBJ2-7; D is ambiguous. This CDR3 is built from 15 residues. V was trimmed by 0 bases and J by 1 base, leaving 11 bases between them. CDR1 and CDR2 from the germline V gene are SGHRS and YFSETQ. DNA for the CDR3: TGCGCCAGCAGCTTGGAGCCAAGCTTTTCCTACGAGCAGTACTTC. Translating it yields CASSLEPSFSYEQYF.

V is TRBV28 and J is TRBJ1-1, with unresolved D. With 4 bases removed from V and 4 bases from J, the gap between germline ends came to 19 bases. The CDR3 spans 16 residues. CDR1 and CDR2 from the germline V gene are MDHEN and SYDVKM. The CDR3 region is CASSSGEAARGTEAFF. In DNA, the CDR3 is TGTGCCAGCAGTTCCGGGGAGGCGGCCCGGGGCACTGAAGCTTTCTTT.

The genes are TRBV7-3 and TRBJ2-5, with D possibly being TRBD1 (6 bases). CDR3 length: 14 residues. Germline V gene lookup returns CDR1 SGHTA and CDR2 FQGTGA. V lost 5 bases, J lost 6 bases, and 16 bases lay in between. The CDR3 nucleotides read TGTGCCAGCAGCCCGGACAGATGGGCAAAGACCCAGTACTTC. It specifies CASSPDRWAKTQYF.